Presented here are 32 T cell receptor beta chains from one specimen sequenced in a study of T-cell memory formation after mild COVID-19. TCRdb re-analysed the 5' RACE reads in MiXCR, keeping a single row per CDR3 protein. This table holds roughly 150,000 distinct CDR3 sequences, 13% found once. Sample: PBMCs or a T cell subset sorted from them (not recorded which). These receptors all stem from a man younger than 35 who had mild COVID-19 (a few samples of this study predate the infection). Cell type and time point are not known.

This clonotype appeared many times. This chain's CDR3 is CASSVTSGGMGHEQFF. CDR3 nucleotide sequence: TGCGCCAGCAGCGTGACTAGCGGGGGCATGGGGCATGAGCAGTTCTTC. The chain links TRBV5-1 to TRBJ2-1, with 12 bases identical to TRBD2. This CDR3 region has 16 residues. The germline V gene has CDR1 SGHRS and CDR2 YFSETQ. J lost 8 bases, V lost 4 bases, and 10 bases had no gene match.

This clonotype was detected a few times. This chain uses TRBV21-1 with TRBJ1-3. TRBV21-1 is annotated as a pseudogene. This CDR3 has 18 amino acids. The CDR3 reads CASSKDRDSGHIGNTIYF. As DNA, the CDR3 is TGTGCCAGCAGCAAAGACCGGGACAGCGGACATATCGGAAACACCATATATTTT.

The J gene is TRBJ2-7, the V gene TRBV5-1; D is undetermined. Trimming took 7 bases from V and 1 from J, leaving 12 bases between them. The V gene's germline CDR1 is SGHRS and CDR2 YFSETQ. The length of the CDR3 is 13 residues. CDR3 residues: CASGKDGSYEQYF. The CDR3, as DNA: TGCGCCAGCGGAAAGGACGGATCCTACGAGCAGTACTTC.

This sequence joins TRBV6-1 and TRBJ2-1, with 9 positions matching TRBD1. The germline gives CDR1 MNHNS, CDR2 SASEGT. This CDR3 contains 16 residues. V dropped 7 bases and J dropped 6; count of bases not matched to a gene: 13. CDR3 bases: TGTGCCAGCATTTGGACAGGGGCCCCGTCGCGCAATGAGCAGTTCTTC. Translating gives CASIWTGAPSRNEQFF.

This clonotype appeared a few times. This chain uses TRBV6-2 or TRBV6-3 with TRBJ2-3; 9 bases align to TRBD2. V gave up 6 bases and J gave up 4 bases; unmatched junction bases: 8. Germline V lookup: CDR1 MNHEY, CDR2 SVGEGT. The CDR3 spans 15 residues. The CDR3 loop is CASSSGLARADTQYF. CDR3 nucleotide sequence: TGTGCCAGCAGCTCCGGACTAGCGAGGGCAGATACGCAGTATTTT.

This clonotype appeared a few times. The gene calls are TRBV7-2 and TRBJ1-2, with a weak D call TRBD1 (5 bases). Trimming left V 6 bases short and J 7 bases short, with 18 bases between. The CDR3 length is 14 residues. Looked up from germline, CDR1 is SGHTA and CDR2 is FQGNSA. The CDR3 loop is CASRSRQVGGGYTF. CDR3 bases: TGTGCCAGCAGAAGCCGGCAGGTCGGGGGTGGCTACACCTTC.

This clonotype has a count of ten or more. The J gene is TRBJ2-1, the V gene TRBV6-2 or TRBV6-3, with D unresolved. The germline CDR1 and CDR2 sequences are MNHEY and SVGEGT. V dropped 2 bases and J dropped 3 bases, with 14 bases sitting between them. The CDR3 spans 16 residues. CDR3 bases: TGTGCCAGCAGTTACCTTTCGGCCCGCTACTACAATGAGCAGTTCTTC. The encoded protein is CASSYLSARYYNEQFF.

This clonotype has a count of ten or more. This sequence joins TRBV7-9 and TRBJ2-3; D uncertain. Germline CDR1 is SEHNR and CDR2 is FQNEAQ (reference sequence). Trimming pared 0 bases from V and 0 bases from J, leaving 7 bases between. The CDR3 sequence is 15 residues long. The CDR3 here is CASSLALSSTDTQYF. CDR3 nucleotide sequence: TGTGCCAGCAGCTTAGCACTTTCTAGCACAGATACGCAGTATTTT.

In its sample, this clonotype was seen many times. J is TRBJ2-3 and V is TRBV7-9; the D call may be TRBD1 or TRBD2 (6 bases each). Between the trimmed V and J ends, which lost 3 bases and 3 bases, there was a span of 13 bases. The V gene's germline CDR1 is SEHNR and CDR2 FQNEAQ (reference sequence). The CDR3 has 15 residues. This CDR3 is CASSFPGGGTDTQYF. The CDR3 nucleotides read TGTGCCAGCAGCTTCCCCGGGGGCGGTACAGATACGCAGTATTTT. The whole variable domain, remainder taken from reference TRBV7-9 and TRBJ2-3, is DTGVSQNPRHKITKRGQNVTFRCDPISEHNRLYWYRQTLGQGPEFLTYFQNEAQLEKSRLLSDRFSAERPKGSFSTLEIQRTEQGDSAMYLCASSFPGGGTDTQYFGPGTRLTVL.

CDR3 DNA sequence: TGCAGTGCTAGAGCCACCACAGGGACAGAGACCCAGTACTTC. Translating it yields CSARATTGTETQYF. The V and J genes are TRBV20-1 and TRBJ2-5; TRBD1 is a possible D gene (6 bases). Trimming left V 1 base short and J 4 bases short, with 13 bases between. Germline V gene lookup returns CDR1 DFQATT and CDR2 SNEGSKA (reference sequence). The CDR3 totals 14 residues.

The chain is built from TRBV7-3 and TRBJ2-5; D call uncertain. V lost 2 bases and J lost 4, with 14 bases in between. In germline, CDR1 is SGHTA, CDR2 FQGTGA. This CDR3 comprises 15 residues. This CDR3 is CASSLLGHVGETQYF. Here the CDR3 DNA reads TGTGCCAGCAGCTTACTTGGTCATGTGGGAGAGACCCAGTACTTC.

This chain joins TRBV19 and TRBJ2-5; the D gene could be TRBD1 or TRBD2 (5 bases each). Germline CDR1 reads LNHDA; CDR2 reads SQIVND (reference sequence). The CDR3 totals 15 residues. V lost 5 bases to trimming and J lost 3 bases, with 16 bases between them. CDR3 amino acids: CASSLPGPYEETQYF. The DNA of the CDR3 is TGTGCCAGTAGTTTGCCGGGGCCTTACGAAGAGACCCAGTACTTC.

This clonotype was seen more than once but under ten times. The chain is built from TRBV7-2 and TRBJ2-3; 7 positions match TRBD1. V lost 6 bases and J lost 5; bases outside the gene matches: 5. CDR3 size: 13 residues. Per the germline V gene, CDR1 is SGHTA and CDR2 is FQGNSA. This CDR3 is CASRSQGLDTQYF. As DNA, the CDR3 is TGTGCCAGCAGGTCACAGGGGTTAGATACGCAGTATTTT.

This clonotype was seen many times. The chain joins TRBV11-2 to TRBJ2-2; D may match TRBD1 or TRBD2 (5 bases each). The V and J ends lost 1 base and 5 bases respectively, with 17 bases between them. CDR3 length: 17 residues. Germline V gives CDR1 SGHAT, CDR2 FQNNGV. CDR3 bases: TGTGCCAGCAGCTTAGGGCCGGGGCAGGGCTGGACCGGGGAGCTGTTTTTT. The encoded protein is CASSLGPGQGWTGELFF.

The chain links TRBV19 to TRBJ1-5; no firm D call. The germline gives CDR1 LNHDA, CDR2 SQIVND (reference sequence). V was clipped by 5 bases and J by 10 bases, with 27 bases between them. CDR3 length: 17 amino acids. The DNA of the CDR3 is TGTGCCAGTAGTCCCCACGGGAACTCGGATTCGAATAACCCCCAGCATTTT. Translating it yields CASSPHGNSDSNNPQHF.

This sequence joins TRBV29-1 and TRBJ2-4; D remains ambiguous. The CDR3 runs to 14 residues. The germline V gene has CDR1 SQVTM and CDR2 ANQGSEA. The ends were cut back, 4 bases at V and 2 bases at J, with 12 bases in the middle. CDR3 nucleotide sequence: TGCAGCGTTGTGGGTGGCGGCACCAAAAACATTCAGTACTTC. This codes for CSVVGGGTKNIQYF. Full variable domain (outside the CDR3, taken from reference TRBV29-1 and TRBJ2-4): SAVISQKPSRDICQRGTSLTIQCQVDSQVTMMFWYRQQPGQSLTLIATANQGSEATYESGFVIDKFPISRPNLTFSTLTVSNMSPEDSSIYLCSVVGGGTKNIQYFGAGTRLSVL.

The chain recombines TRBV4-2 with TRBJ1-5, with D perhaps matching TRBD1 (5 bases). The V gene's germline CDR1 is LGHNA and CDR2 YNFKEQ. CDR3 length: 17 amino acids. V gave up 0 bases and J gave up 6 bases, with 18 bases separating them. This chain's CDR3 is CASSQDTQTRVGQPQHF. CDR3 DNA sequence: TGTGCCAGCAGCCAAGATACCCAGACCAGGGTAGGTCAGCCCCAGCATTTT.

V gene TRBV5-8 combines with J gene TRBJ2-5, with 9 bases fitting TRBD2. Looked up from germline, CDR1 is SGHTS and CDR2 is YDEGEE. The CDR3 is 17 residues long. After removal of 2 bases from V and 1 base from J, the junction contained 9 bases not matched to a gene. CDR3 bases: TGTGCCAGCAGCTTTACGCTCGGAGCGGGGGGCCAAGAGACCCAGTACTTC. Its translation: CASSFTLGAGGQETQYF.

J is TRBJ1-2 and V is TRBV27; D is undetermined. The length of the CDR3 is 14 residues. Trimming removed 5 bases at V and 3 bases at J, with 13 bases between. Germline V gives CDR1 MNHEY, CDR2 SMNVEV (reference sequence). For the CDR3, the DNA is TGTGCCAGCAGTCGGCAAGGGTTCTACTATGGCTACACCTTC. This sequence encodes CASSRQGFYYGYTF.

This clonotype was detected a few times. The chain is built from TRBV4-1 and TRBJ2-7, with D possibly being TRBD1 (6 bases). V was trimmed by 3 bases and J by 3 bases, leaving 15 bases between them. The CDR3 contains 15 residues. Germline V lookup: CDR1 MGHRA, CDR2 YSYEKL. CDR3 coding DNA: TGCGCCAGCAGCCATGTCCGGACAGCGAACTACGAGCAGTACTTC. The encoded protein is CASSHVRTANYEQYF.

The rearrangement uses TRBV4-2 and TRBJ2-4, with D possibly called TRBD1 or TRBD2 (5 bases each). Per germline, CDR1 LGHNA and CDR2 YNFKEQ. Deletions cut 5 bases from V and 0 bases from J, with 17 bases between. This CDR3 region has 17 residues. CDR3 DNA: TGTGCCAGCAGCGAGGGACCTACACAGCTAGCCAAAAACATTCAGTACTTC. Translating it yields CASSEGPTQLAKNIQYF.

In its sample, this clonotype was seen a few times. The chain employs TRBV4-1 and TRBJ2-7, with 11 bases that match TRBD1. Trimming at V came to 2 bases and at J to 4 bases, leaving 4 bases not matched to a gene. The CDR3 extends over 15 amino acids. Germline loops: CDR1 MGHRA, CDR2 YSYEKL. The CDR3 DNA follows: TGCGCCAGCAGCCAATACGGGGACAGGGGGTACGAGCAGTACTTC. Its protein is CASSQYGDRGYEQYF.

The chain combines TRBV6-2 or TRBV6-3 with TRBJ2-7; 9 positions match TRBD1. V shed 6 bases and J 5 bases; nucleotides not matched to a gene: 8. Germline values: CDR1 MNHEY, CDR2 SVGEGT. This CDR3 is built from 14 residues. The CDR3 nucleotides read TGTGCCAGCAGGCCACAGGGGGCCAAAAACGAGCAGTACTTC. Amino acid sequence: CASRPQGAKNEQYF.

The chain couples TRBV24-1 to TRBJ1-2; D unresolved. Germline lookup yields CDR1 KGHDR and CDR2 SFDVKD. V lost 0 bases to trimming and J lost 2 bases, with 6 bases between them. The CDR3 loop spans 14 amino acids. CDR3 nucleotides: TGTGCCACCAGTGATTTGGTCCGAAACTATGGCTACACCTTC. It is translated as CATSDLVRNYGYTF.

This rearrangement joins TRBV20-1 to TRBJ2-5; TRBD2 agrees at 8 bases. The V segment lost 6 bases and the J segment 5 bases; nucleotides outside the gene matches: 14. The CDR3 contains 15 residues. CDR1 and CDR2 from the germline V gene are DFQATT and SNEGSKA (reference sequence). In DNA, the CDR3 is TGCAGTGCAGGGGAGACTAGCGTCCGACGTGAGACCCAGTACTTC. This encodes CSAGETSVRRETQYF.

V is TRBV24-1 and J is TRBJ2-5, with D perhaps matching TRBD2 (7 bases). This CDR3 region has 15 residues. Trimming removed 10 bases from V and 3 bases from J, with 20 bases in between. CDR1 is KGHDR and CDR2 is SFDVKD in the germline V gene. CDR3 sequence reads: CATGRGGGPKETQYF. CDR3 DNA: TGTGCCACGGGGAGGGGTGGGGGCCCCAAAGAGACCCAGTACTTC.

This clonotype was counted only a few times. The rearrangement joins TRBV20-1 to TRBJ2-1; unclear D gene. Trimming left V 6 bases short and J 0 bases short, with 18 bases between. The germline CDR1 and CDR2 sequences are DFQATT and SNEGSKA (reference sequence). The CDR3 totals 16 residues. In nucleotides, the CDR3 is TGCAGTGCACAGACGCGTGGCCGGGTCTCCTACAATGAGCAGTTCTTC. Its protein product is CSAQTRGRVSYNEQFF.

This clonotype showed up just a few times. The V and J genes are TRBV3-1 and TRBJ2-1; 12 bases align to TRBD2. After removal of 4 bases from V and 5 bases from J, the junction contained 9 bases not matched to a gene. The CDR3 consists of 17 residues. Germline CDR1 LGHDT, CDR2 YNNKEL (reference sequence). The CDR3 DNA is TGTGCCAGCAGCCGCCAACTAGCGGGGGGCCTTAACAATGAGCAGTTCTTC. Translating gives CASSRQLAGGLNNEQFF.

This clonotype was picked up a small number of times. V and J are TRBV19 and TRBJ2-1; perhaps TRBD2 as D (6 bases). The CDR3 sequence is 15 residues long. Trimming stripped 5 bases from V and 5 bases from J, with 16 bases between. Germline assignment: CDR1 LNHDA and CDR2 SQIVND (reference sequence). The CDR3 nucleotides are TGTGCCAGTAGTCCTCGACTAGTTTGGAACAATGAGCAGTTCTTC. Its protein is CASSPRLVWNNEQFF.

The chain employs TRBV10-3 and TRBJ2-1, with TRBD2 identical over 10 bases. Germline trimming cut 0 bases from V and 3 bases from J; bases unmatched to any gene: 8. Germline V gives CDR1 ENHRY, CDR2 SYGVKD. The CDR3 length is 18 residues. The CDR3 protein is CAISESGLAGGIYNEQFF. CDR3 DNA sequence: TGTGCCATCAGTGAGTCTGGGTTAGCGGGGGGAATCTACAATGAGCAGTTCTTC.

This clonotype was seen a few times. This CDR3 is CASSLSGGIQYF. CDR3 coding DNA: TGTGCCAGCAGCCTTTCGGGGGGGATTCAGTACTTC. V usage is TRBV7-2 and J usage is TRBJ2-4, with TRBD2 identical over 8 bases. Germline V lookup: CDR1 SGHTA, CDR2 FQGNSA. The ends lost 5 bases at V and 10 bases at J; junction bases unmatched: 4. The CDR3 loop spans 12 amino acids.

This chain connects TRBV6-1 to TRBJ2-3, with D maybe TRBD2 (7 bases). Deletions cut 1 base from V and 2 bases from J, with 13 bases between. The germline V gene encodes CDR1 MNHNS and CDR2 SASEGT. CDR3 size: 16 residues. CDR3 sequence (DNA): TGTGCCAGCAGTGAAGTGGGGGGGCCCTCCACAGATACGCAGTATTTT. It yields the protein CASSEVGGPSTDTQYF.